The 8 T cell receptor beta chains below come from one sample, sequenced in a study of cytomegalovirus exposure and HLA in healthy donors. PCR involved 60 Vbeta and 13 Jbeta primers. Method: immunoSEQ multiplex PCR; TCRdb's copy keeps in-frame clones and lacks some. This sample has 100,000 to 150,000 clones, with around 78% found just once. Sequenced input: PBMCs. The receptors were gathered from a woman aged 50 to 65 in good health and CMV-seronegative.

The rearrangement joins TRBV7-2 to TRBJ2-5; D unresolved. Germline V gene sequence: CDR1 SGHTA, CDR2 FQGNSA. This CDR3 comprises 11 residues. V dropped 5 bases and J dropped 2 bases, with 3 bases sitting between them. The CDR3 region has the DNA TGTGCCAGCAGCCCGCAAGAGACCCAGTACTTC. It translates to CASSPQETQYF.

This clone was seen more than once but under ten times. The chain couples TRBV30 to TRBJ1-2; TRBD1 might be the D (5 bases). The germline CDR1 and CDR2 sequences are GTSNPN and SVGIG (reference sequence). The CDR3 sequence is 16 residues long. The germline V and J ends were trimmed by 5 bases and 0 bases, with 19 bases remaining between them. The CDR3 loop is CAWRSGLPVANYGYTF. The CDR3 nucleotides are TGTGCCTGGCGATCAGGGCTCCCAGTGGCTAACTATGGCTACACCTTC.

This chain links TRBV7-3 with TRBJ2-2, with 9 nucleotides matching TRBD1. V lost 5 bases to trimming and J lost 0 bases; unmatched junction nucleotides: 1. CDR1 SGHTA and CDR2 FQGTGA come from the germline V gene. The CDR3 is 15 amino acids. This CDR3 reads CASSNRGPNTGELFF. The CDR3 coding sequence is TGTGCCAGCAGCAACAGGGGGCCGAACACCGGGGAGCTGTTTTTT.

CDR3: CSVAQGYGYTF. The CDR3 DNA is TGCAGCGTTGCCCAGGGCTATGGCTACACCTTC. This chain connects TRBV29-1 to TRBJ1-2, with D tentatively TRBD1 (5 bases). V was cut by 4 bases and J by 4 bases, with 7 bases left in between. CDR1 is SQVTM and CDR2 is ANQGSEA in the germline V gene. The CDR3 spans 11 residues.

The chain uses TRBV4-2 and TRBJ2-1; D remains ambiguous. The ends were cut back, 0 bases at V and 8 bases at J, with 11 bases in the middle. This CDR3 is 14 amino acids long. CDR1 and CDR2 from the germline V gene are LGHNA and YNFKEQ. In DNA, the CDR3 is TGTGCCAGCAGCCAAGAGTCTAGACCCGATGAGCAGTTCTTC. Amino acids: CASSQESRPDEQFF.

The V gene is TRBV5-1, the J gene TRBJ2-7, with 9 bases fitting TRBD2. The CDR3 length is 14 residues. Trimming at V came to 4 bases and at J to 0 bases, leaving 2 bases not matched to a gene. In germline, CDR1 is SGHRS, CDR2 YFSETQ. This chain's CDR3 is CASSSSGSSYEQYF. The CDR3 region has the DNA TGCGCCAGCAGCAGTAGCGGGAGCTCCTACGAGCAGTACTTC.

This chain uses TRBV18 with TRBJ1-1; 11 positions agree with TRBD1. CDR3 length: 14 residues. Germline V gives CDR1 KGHSH, CDR2 LQKENI. The V gene end was trimmed by 2 bases and the J gene end by 5 bases; junction bases not matched to a gene: 1. The CDR3 reads CASSPGTGGTEAFF. In DNA, the CDR3 is TGTGCCAGCTCACCAGGGACAGGGGGGACTGAAGCTTTCTTT.

A remark on this clone: Other DNA sequences in this specimen translate into the identical CDR3. V and J are TRBV5-1 and TRBJ2-5, with a weak D call TRBD1 (5 bases). This CDR3 region has 13 residues. V lost 1 base and J lost 2, with 6 bases in between. Germline CDR1 SGHRS, CDR2 YFSETQ. As DNA, the CDR3 is TGCGCCAGCAGCTTGAGGGGTCAAGAGACCCAGTACTTC. Its protein product is CASSLRGQETQYF.